This T cell receptor beta chain was identified in a study of T cell changes during pregnancy in multiple sclerosis. V was pared by 5 bases and J by 7 bases, with 9 bases of the junction left unmatched. CDR1 is SGHTA and CDR2 is FQGNSA in the germline V gene. This CDR3 has 14 residues. Only in-frame clones appear in the TCRdb table, and some are missing; sequencing was by immunoSEQ multiplex PCR. The repertoire holds 45,000 to 70,000 clones, with around 92% as singletons. This clonotype was obtained from a female donor with multiple sclerosis, enrolled in a pregnancy study. Sequencing was performed on CD4+ T cells from peripheral blood mononuclear cells, taken after pregnancy. This chain uses TRBV7-2 with TRBJ2-5; 8 positions agree with TRBD1. The CDR3 sequence: CASSPRTGSATQYF. The CDR3 region has the DNA TGTGCCAGCAGCCCCCGGACAGGGTCGGCGACCCAGTACTTC.